The rows below give T cell receptor beta chains drawn from one sample of a study of cytomegalovirus exposure and HLA in healthy donors. Profiled with immunoSEQ multiplex PCR; TCRdb holds only in-frame clones, not every one. Of approximately 170,000 clones listed, roughly 80% are singletons. Material for sequencing was PBMCs. The source of these receptors is a male donor in good health and CMV-seronegative. Both conserved end residues are part of each CDR3. A D gene is named only where the DNA matches it firmly. Not all rows give a size; the values are once, few, many and, for expanded clones, a class.

>TRBD2|once|TRBJ2-3|TRBV7-3
CASSRTSGSGDTQYF
TGTGCCAGCAGTCGAACTAGCGGGAGTGGAGATACGCAGTATTTT
>TRBD1|once|TRBJ2-1|TRBV5-4
CASSIRDRGEGQFF
TGTGCCAGCAGCATCCGGGACAGGGGAGAGGGGCAGTTCTTC
>.|.|TRBJ2-1|TRBV7-3
CASSSPSLGHNEQFF
TGTGCCAGCAGCTCTCCTAGCTTGGGCCACAATGAGCAGTTCTTC
>.|.|TRBJ1-1|TRBV18
CASSPDRVLTEAFF
TGTGCCAGCTCACCAGATAGAGTCCTCACTGAAGCTTTCTTT
>TRBD1|once|TRBJ1-3|TRBV7-2
CASSLVSGGYTLSGNTIYF
TGTGCCAGCAGCTTAGTGTCAGGGGGCTACACCCTCTCTGGAAACACCATATATTTT
>.|.|TRBJ1-6|TRBV7-7
CASSLDLNSPLHF
TGTGCCAGCAGCTTAGATCTGAATTCACCCCTCCACTTT
>TRBD1|.|TRBJ2-7|TRBV19
CASSVQTGPTYEQYF
TGTGCCAGTAGTGTCCAGACAGGGCCTACCTACGAGCAGTACTTC
>.|.|TRBJ1-3|TRBV30
CAWSVGSSGNTIYF
TGTGCCTGGAGCGTTGGGAGCTCTGGAAACACCATATATTTT
>.|.|TRBJ1-2|TRBV5-1
CASSSTPTGDYGYTF
TGCGCCAGCAGTTCTACCCCGACAGGCGACTATGGCTACACCTTC
>TRBD2|.|TRBJ2-7|TRBV9
CASSVGGVSYEQYF
TGTGCCAGCAGCGTTGGGGGGGTCTCCTACGAGCAGTACTTC
>TRBD1|.|TRBJ2-1|TRBV19
CASSFTRGIRNEQFF
TGTGCCAGTAGTTTCACCAGGGGGATTAGAAATGAGCAGTTCTTC
>TRBD1|.|TRBJ1-4|TRBV9
CASSVGLQGRLFF
TGTGCCAGCAGCGTAGGTTTACAGGGGCGACTGTTTTTT
>TRBD1|.|TRBJ2-7|TRBV27
CASSYSTGGQQREQYF
TGTGCCAGCAGCTACTCCACAGGGGGCCAACAAAGAGAGCAGTACTTC
>TRBD1|.|TRBJ2-2|TRBV2
CASRYRPQGSAGELFF
TGTGCCAGCAGGTACCGCCCACAGGGGTCGGCCGGGGAGCTGTTTTTT
>.|few|TRBJ1-3|TRBV28
CASSLPGTIYF
TGTGCCAGCAGTTTGCCGGGCACCATATATTTT
>TRBD1|.|TRBJ2-5|TRBV4-1
CASSQEGQEETQYF
TGCGCCAGCAGCCAAGAGGGACAGGAAGAGACCCAGTACTTC
>TRBD2|.|TRBJ2-7|TRBV2
CASSSGTNSEQYF
TGTGCCAGCAGCTCCGGGACTAACTCCGAGCAGTACTTC
>TRBD1|.|TRBJ1-5|TRBV18
CASSPDRGGIGNQPQHF
TGTGCCAGCTCCCCTGACAGGGGAGGTATCGGCAATCAGCCCCAGCATTTT
>TRBD2|.|TRBJ2-7|TRBV5-6
CASSGLVGSGQYF
TGTGCCAGCAGCGGACTAGTTGGGTCAGGGCAGTACTTC
>.|.|TRBJ2-3|TRBV14
CASSHDPGTDTQYF
TGTGCCAGCAGCCACGATCCGGGAACAGATACGCAGTATTTT
>.|.|TRBJ2-4|TRBV5-8
CASSLEGRGWAKNIQYF
TGTGCCAGCAGCTTGGAAGGCCGGGGGTGGGCCAAAAACATTCAGTACTTC
>TRBD2|.|TRBJ2-5|TRBV4-1
CASSPPGLAGGETQYF
TGCGCCAGCAGCCCTCCAGGACTAGCGGGTGGAGAGACCCAGTACTTC
>TRBD1|.|TRBJ2-1|TRBV9
CASSVFWTGGYSEQFF
TGTGCCAGCAGCGTTTTTTGGACAGGGGGTTATAGTGAGCAGTTCTTC
>TRBD2|.|TRBJ2-7|TRBV7-9
CASSLDTPSGIVYEQYF
TGTGCCAGCAGCTTAGACACCCCTAGCGGGATAGTCTACGAGCAGTACTTC
>.|few|TRBJ2-3|TRBV19
CASSILPGLGTDTQYF
TGTGCCAGTAGTATATTGCCAGGGTTGGGCACAGATACGCAGTATTTT
>.|.|TRBJ2-2|TRBV7-6
CASSPGWGGAGTGELFF
TGTGCCAGCAGCCCCGGGTGGGGGGGCGCGGGCACCGGGGAGCTGTTTTTT
>TRBD2|.|TRBJ2-1|TRBV5-1
CASIETSGALNEQFF
TGCGCCAGCATCGAGACTAGCGGGGCGCTCAATGAGCAGTTCTTC
>TRBD1|.|TRBJ1-3|TRBV27
CASRSQGAGNTIYF
TGTGCCAGCAGGTCACAGGGGGCTGGAAACACCATATATTTT